This T cell receptor beta chain is drawn from a study of Tregs in tolerant kidney transplant recipients. Using immunoSEQ multiplex PCR, the repertoire was profiled, and TCRdb retains in-frame clones only, with some absent. The sample lists fewer than 150,000 clones, almost 95% occurring once. Germline V gene lookup returns CDR1 LGHNA and CDR2 YNFKEQ. The length of the CDR3 is 14 residues. J gave up 5 bases and V 4 bases, and 4 bases lay outside the gene matches. This clone was counted once. Sequencing was carried out using CD4+ T cells from blood. The TCR was taken from a human donor in good health. The genes are TRBV4-2 and TRBJ1-4, with 7 bases identical to TRBD1. CDR3 in DNA: TGTGCCAGCAGCCCCGACAGGGCGAATGAAAAACTGTTTTTT. Translating it yields CASSPDRANEKLFF.